Presented here are 21 T cell receptor beta chains from one specimen sequenced in a study of T-cell memory formation after mild COVID-19. TCRdb used MiXCR to reprocess the 5' RACE reads, holding one entry per CDR3 protein. Here the sample spans about 420,000 distinct CDR3 sequences, 20% to 25% being singletons. The sequencing sample was made of PBMCs or a T cell subset sorted from them (not recorded which). The source of these receptors is an adult woman who had mild COVID-19 (a few samples of this study predate the infection). Cell type and time point are not known.

This clonotype was counted at least ten times. This chain connects TRBV7-3 to TRBJ2-2; no reliable D call. Germline V gene lookup returns CDR1 SGHTA and CDR2 FQGTGA. V lost 1 base, J lost 4 bases, and 7 bases lay in between. The CDR3 contains 14 residues. The CDR3 DNA reads as TGTGCCAGCAGCTTAAACGCGGTCACCGGGGAGCTGTTTTTT. This translates into CASSLNAVTGELFF. Full variable domain (missing parts from reference TRBV7-3 and TRBJ2-2): GAGVSQTPSNKVTEKGKYVELRCDPISGHTALYWYRQSLGQGPEFLIYFQGTGAADDSGLPNDRFFAVRPEGSVSTLKIQRTERGDSAVYLCASSLNAVTGELFFGEGSRLTVL.

Only a few counts were recorded for this clonotype. This chain uses TRBV6-2 or TRBV6-3 with TRBJ1-1; 9 positions agree with TRBD1. The V segment lost 4 bases and the J segment 5 bases; nucleotides outside the gene matches: 11. The CDR3 covers 16 residues. The germline CDR1 and CDR2 sequences are MNHEY and SVGEGT. The CDR3 nucleotides are TGTGCCAGCAGTTTGGTAGGACAGGGGTGGAGTACTGAAGCTTTCTTT. Residues: CASSLVGQGWSTEAFF.

The J gene is TRBJ2-1, the V gene TRBV12-3 or TRBV12-4, with 8 bases fitting TRBD1. This CDR3 spans 15 amino acids. V shed 4 bases and J 2 bases; nucleotides not matched to a gene: 4. As DNA, the CDR3 is TGTGCCAGCAGTTCGCGACAGGGGACCTACAATGAGCAGTTCTTC. Translation gives CASSSRQGTYNEQFF.

The J gene is TRBJ2-3, the V gene TRBV6-2 or TRBV6-3, with 10 bases lining up with TRBD1. The CDR3 extends over 14 amino acids. Unmatched junction bases numbered 8, after V lost 7 bases and J lost 7 bases. The germline gives CDR1 MNHEY, CDR2 SVGEGT. The CDR3 loop is CASIGRDRGNTQYF. The CDR3 bases are TGTGCCAGCATCGGCCGGGACAGGGGAAATACGCAGTATTTT.

V and J are TRBV12-3 or TRBV12-4 and TRBJ1-2, with D possibly being TRBD1 (6 bases). The CDR3 runs to 13 residues. V gave up 6 bases and J gave up 6 bases, with 14 bases separating them. In DNA form, the CDR3 reads TGTGCCAGCAGCCCGACCCAGGGGCATGGCTACACCTTC. It encodes CASSPTQGHGYTF.

V and J are TRBV10-3 and TRBJ2-7, with 10 positions matching TRBD2. CDR1 is ENHRY, CDR2 SYGVKD, per germline. V trimming: 0 bases; J trimming: 2 bases; junction bases outside the gene matches: 1. The CDR3 contains 15 residues. The CDR3 sequence is CAISESLAGTYEQYF. CDR3 bases: TGTGCCATCAGTGAGTCACTAGCGGGGACCTACGAGCAGTACTTC.

This clonotype was seen a few times. The rearrangement links TRBV7-2 to TRBJ1-1; TRBD1 matches at 10 bases. CDR3 length: 15 residues. Germline V gives CDR1 SGHTA, CDR2 FQGNSA. V dropped 5 bases and J dropped 3; count of bases not matched to a gene: 6. The CDR3 DNA reads TGTGCCAGCAGCCCTTGGACAGGGGGTGACACTGAAGCTTTCTTT. This sequence encodes CASSPWTGGDTEAFF.

The rearrangement links TRBV6-2 or TRBV6-3 to TRBJ2-7; D perhaps matches TRBD1 (6 bases). From germline, CDR1 is MNHEY and CDR2 SVGEGT. V gave up 10 bases and J gave up 5 bases, with 15 bases separating them. CDR3 size: 12 residues. CDR3 in DNA: TGTGCCACCGCACAGGGTTCCAACGAGCAGTACTTC. Translating gives CATAQGSNEQYF.

There are a few counts of this clonotype. The gene calls are TRBV29-1 and TRBJ1-2, with a tentative D call TRBD1 (5 bases). The CDR3 is made up of 13 amino acids. V lost 0 bases, J lost 4 bases, and 9 bases lay in between. Germline V gene lookup returns CDR1 SQVTM and CDR2 ANQGSEA. This chain's CDR3 is CSVEEARAYGYTF. For the CDR3, the DNA is TGCAGCGTTGAAGAAGCCAGGGCCTATGGCTACACCTTC.

This clonotype has just a few counts. CDR3 nucleotides: TGTGCCTGCTCGAGCGGGACGGGCGACAATGAGCAGTTCTTC. Amino acid sequence: CACSSGTGDNEQFF. This chain links TRBV30 with TRBJ2-1, with 7 bases aligning to TRBD2. Germline values: CDR1 GTSNPN, CDR2 SVGIG (reference sequence). Unmatched junction bases numbered 10, after V lost 6 bases and J lost 5 bases. The CDR3 is made up of 14 amino acids.

This clonotype was counted only a few times. The rearrangement links TRBV12-3 or TRBV12-4 to TRBJ1-1; a possible D gene is TRBD1 (6 bases). This CDR3 has 14 amino acids. Trimming pared 7 bases from V and 3 bases from J, leaving 15 bases between. The chain's CDR3 is CASTPVGGYTEAFF. CDR3 coding DNA: TGTGCCAGCACCCCGGTCGGGGGCTACACTGAAGCTTTCTTT.

This sequence joins TRBV24-1 and TRBJ2-1, with TRBD1 matching 9 bases. Germline V lookup: CDR1 KGHDR, CDR2 SFDVKD. The junction had 8 bases not matched to a gene; V was cut back by 4 bases and J by 8 bases. The CDR3 runs to 15 residues. The CDR3, as DNA: TGTGCCACCAGTGACCCCGGGACAGGGCGCGATGAGCAGTTCTTC. It specifies CATSDPGTGRDEQFF.

The chain couples TRBV7-3 to TRBJ2-2, with TRBD2 identical over 10 bases. The junction had 4 bases not matched to a gene; V was cut back by 6 bases and J by 3 bases. CDR1 and CDR2 (germline): SGHTA, FQGTGA. The CDR3 is 15 residues long. The CDR3 loop reads CASSPGLADTGELFF. The CDR3 nucleotides are TGTGCCAGCAGTCCCGGACTAGCGGACACCGGGGAGCTGTTTTTT.

This clonotype was seen only a few times. This chain links TRBV29-1 with TRBJ2-7; tentatively, D is TRBD1 or TRBD2 (5 bases each). The V end lost 0 bases, the J end lost 3 bases, and 18 bases lay between the germline ends. The CDR3 consists of 16 residues. CDR1 and CDR2 from the germline V gene are SQVTM and ANQGSEA. CDR3 coding DNA: TGCAGCGTTGAAGATCAGGGACGGGCAGCAAGCTACGAGCAGTACTTC. Amino acids: CSVEDQGRAASYEQYF.

The chain links TRBV7-8 to TRBJ2-4; perhaps TRBD2 as D (6 bases). V was pared by 0 bases and J by 8 bases, with 14 bases between. The CDR3 has 15 residues. CDR1 and CDR2 (germline): SGHVS, FQNEAQ. CDR3 nucleotide sequence: TGTGCCAGCAGCTTAGCCGAGACGGGGACTCACATTCAGTACTTC. Protein product: CASSLAETGTHIQYF.

This clonotype was seen at least ten times. The chain employs TRBV5-1 and TRBJ2-5; possibly TRBD1 for D (6 bases). V was cut by 6 bases and J by 4 bases, with 13 bases left in between. There are 13 residues in the CDR3. The germline gives CDR1 SGHRS, CDR2 YFSETQ. This chain's CDR3 is CASIRTVGETQYF. CDR3 DNA: TGCGCCAGCATACGGACAGTCGGAGAGACCCAGTACTTC.

The chain uses TRBV28 and TRBJ2-3, with D perhaps given as TRBD1 or TRBD2 (5 bases each). CDR1 is MDHEN and CDR2 is SYDVKM in the germline V gene. Trimming pared 3 bases from V and 3 bases from J, leaving 13 bases between. The CDR3 consists of 15 residues. The DNA of the CDR3 is TGTGCCAGCAGTTTCGGGACCTTGGGGACAGATACGCAGTATTTT. It codes for CASSFGTLGTDTQYF. The variable domain in full, completed from reference TRBV28 and TRBJ2-3, reads DVKVTQSSRYLVKRTGEKVFLECVQDMDHENMFWYRQDPGLGLRLIYFSYDVKMKEKGDIPEGYSVSREKKERFSLILESASTNQTSMYLCASSFGTLGTDTQYFGPGTRLTVL.

V usage is TRBV12-3 or TRBV12-4 and J usage is TRBJ2-3, with 7 bases matching TRBD1. This CDR3 comprises 17 residues. Trimming removed 7 bases from V and 4 bases from J; junction bases left unmatched: 17. The CDR3 bases are TGTGCCAGCAACGATGTGGTTATAGGGGGCGCCTCAGATACGCAGTATTTT. The encoded protein is CASNDVVIGGASDTQYF.

This chain uses TRBV30 with TRBJ1-5; 11 bases fit TRBD1. The V segment lost 0 bases and the J segment 7 bases; nucleotides outside the gene matches: 2. CDR1 GTSNPN and CDR2 SVGIG come from the germline V gene (reference sequence). There are 14 residues in the CDR3. CDR3 sequence (DNA): TGTGCCTGGAGTGTCGGGACAGGGGGACAGCCCCAGCATTTT. It specifies CAWSVGTGGQPQHF.

This clonotype came up a few times. The chain has TRBV7-9 and TRBJ1-1, with D perhaps TRBD1 (5 bases). The germline gives CDR1 SEHNR, CDR2 FQNEAQ (reference sequence). The CDR3 consists of 13 residues. V was pared by 7 bases and J by 0 bases, with 9 bases between. CDR3 amino acids: CASNRDLNTEAFF. The CDR3 DNA reads as TGTGCCAGCAATCGGGACCTGAACACTGAAGCTTTCTTT.

This clonotype turned up a few times. The J gene is TRBJ1-1, the V gene TRBV7-3; D not certain. This CDR3 contains 13 residues. Per the germline V gene, CDR1 is SGHTA and CDR2 is FQGTGA. Trimming left V 5 bases short and J 5 bases short, with 12 bases between. The CDR3: CASSEMMGTEAFF. The CDR3 DNA follows: TGTGCCAGCAGCGAAATGATGGGGACTGAAGCTTTCTTT.